This T cell receptor beta chain was identified in a study of T cell responses to AZD1222 COVID-19 vaccine. As for the study in general: It was second doses at about 4 or about 12 weeks that were pooled. Points from the study as a whole: Baseline serostatus was positive in only six AZD1222 recipients. Clonal diversity was possibly underestimated; the donors were predominantly white British and more often female.

This clone has only a few counts. The antigen remains unidentified. Libraries were prepared by immunoSEQ multiplex PCR; TCRdb keeps only in-frame clonotypes and omits some of them. The repertoire holds around 130,000 clones, with about 89% as singletons. V dropped 4 bases and J dropped 7 bases, with 5 bases sitting between them. The germline V gene encodes CDR1 SGHNT and CDR2 YYREEE (reference sequence). This CDR3 region has 11 residues. The sequencing here drew on peripheral blood, taken on day 0 of AZD1222 vaccination. This TCR came from an adult in good health. This chain uses TRBV5-4 with TRBJ2-2; TRBD1 or TRBD2 may be the D gene (5 bases each). The CDR3 DNA sequence: TGTGCCAGCAGCGGGGGCGGGGAGCTGTTTTTT. Translation gives CASSGGGELFF.